The next 30 T cell receptor beta chains were all read from a single sample in a study of CD8+CD57+ T cells in acquired aplastic anemia. Investigators profiled TCR beta VDJ and CDR3 from genomic DNA template. TCRdb redid the calling of the reads with MiXCR, one entry per CDR3 protein. Among some 240,000 distinct CDR3 sequences listed, about a third were seen once. The sample comprised sorted CD4+, CD8+, or CD8+CD57+ T cells (not recorded which) from PBMCs. These receptors were obtained from a human donor in good health, serving as a control.

This clonotype was seen a few times. This rearrangement joins TRBV29-1 to TRBJ1-4; 8 bases agree with TRBD1. V dropped 4 bases and J dropped 1; count of bases not matched to a gene: 2. This CDR3 contains 14 residues. CDR1 and CDR2 (germline): SQVTM, ANQGSEA. CDR3 amino acids: CSVGDRGTNEKLFF. CDR3 coding DNA: TGCAGCGTTGGTGACAGGGGAACTAATGAAAAACTGTTTTTT.

This chain links TRBV5-4 with TRBJ1-2; TRBD1 is a possible D gene (6 bases). This CDR3 has 16 residues. The germline V and J ends were trimmed by 0 bases and 8 bases, with 20 bases remaining between them. Germline values: CDR1 SGHNT, CDR2 YYREEE (reference sequence). The CDR3 coding sequence is TGTGCCAGCAGCTTGGCCTCTGTGAGACAGGAGGGAGGCTACACCTTC. Amino acids: CASSLASVRQEGGYTF.

This clonotype was detected many times. The chain links TRBV29-1 to TRBJ2-5, with TRBD2 matching over 10 bases. The CDR3 length is 13 residues. Germline trimming cut 4 bases from V and 5 bases from J; bases unmatched to any gene: 4. Per the germline V gene, CDR1 is SQVTM and CDR2 is ANQGSEA. In DNA, the CDR3 is TGCAGCGTTGTGAGTAGCGGGAGGGAGACCCAGTACTTC. This encodes CSVVSSGRETQYF.

A word on this clonotype: Germline is not matched at one junction end, which may reflect a read error. The rearrangement uses TRBV10-3 and TRBJ2-7, with TRBD1 matching 8 bases. Germline V gene sequence: CDR1 ENHRY, CDR2 SYGVKD. The CDR3 consists of 17 residues. Here the CDR3 DNA reads TGTGCCAGCAGTTACAGTGCTATAGGGACAGGCACCCACGAGCAGTACTTC. Translation gives CASSYSAIGTGTHEQYF.

This clonotype was seen repeatedly, ten times or more. This chain joins TRBV4-1 and TRBJ1-6; maybe TRBD1 (6 bases). Trimming stripped 1 base from V and 7 bases from J, with 11 bases between. CDR1 and CDR2 from the germline V gene are MGHRA and YSYEKL. The CDR3 has 15 amino acids. The CDR3 loop is CASSQVWTVNSPLHF. CDR3 DNA sequence: TGCGCCAGCAGCCAAGTATGGACAGTAAATTCACCCCTCCACTTT.

This clonotype was recorded many times. This sequence joins TRBV2 and TRBJ2-7; D gene unclear. Trimming left V 4 bases short and J 6 bases short, with 7 bases between. CDR3 length: 11 residues. Germline-derived CDR1 and CDR2 are SNHLY and FYNNEI. CDR3 DNA sequence: TGTGCCAGCAGTGGCGCCGCCGAGCAGTACTTC. It yields the protein CASSGAAEQYF. The full variable domain, rest sourced from reference TRBV2 and TRBJ2-7, is EPEVTQTPSHQVTQMGQEVILRCVPISNHLYFYWYRQILGQKVEFLVSFYNNEISEKSEIFDDQFSVERPDGSNFTLKIRSTKLEDSAMYFCASSGAAEQYFGPGTRLTVT.

This clonotype was detected a few times. This rearrangement joins TRBV15 to TRBJ2-3, with D hard to call. Per germline, CDR1 LNHNV and CDR2 YYDKDF (reference sequence). Deletions cut 3 bases from V and 1 base from J, with 11 bases between. The CDR3 is 15 residues long. CDR3 loop: CATSSLVSGTDTQYF. CDR3 nucleotide sequence: TGTGCCACCAGCAGCTTGGTGTCTGGCACAGATACGCAGTATTTT.

This clonotype was seen ten or more times. The chain is built from TRBV10-3 and TRBJ2-3, with 10 bases lining up with TRBD1. Germline V gives CDR1 ENHRY, CDR2 SYGVKD. The CDR3 runs to 13 residues. Losses at the gene ends were 10 bases for V and 2 bases for J; bases not matched to a gene: 3. The CDR3 DNA reads TGTGCCACCGGACAGGGGGTCACAGATACGCAGTATTTT. It specifies CATGQGVTDTQYF.

In this sample, this clonotype turned up a few times. The chain couples TRBV3-1 to TRBJ2-5, with D unresolved. With 5 bases removed from V and 4 bases from J, the gap between germline ends came to 11 bases. Germline values: CDR1 LGHDT, CDR2 YNNKEL (reference sequence). The CDR3 covers 13 residues. The CDR3 DNA is TGTGCCAGCAGCTACCAGAGTGCAGAGACCCAGTACTTC. Translating it yields CASSYQSAETQYF.

This sequence joins TRBV24-1 and TRBJ2-3, with 10 bases identical to TRBD1. CDR1 is KGHDR and CDR2 is SFDVKD in the germline V gene. The trim removed 4 bases at V and 0 bases at J, leaving 3 bases unmatched. The CDR3 consists of 16 residues. DNA of the CDR3: TGTGCCACCAGTGAGGAGGGACAGGGGAGCACAGATACGCAGTATTTT. It specifies CATSEEGQGSTDTQYF.

This clonotype was seen ten or more times. This chain links TRBV20-1 with TRBJ2-1, with D possibly being TRBD1 (6 bases). CDR1 is DFQATT, CDR2 SNEGSKA, per germline (reference sequence). This CDR3 has 15 residues. Trimming cost V 3 bases and J 1 base, with 13 bases left between them. CDR3 bases: TGCAGTGCTAGGGGGGCGGAAAGGTCCTACAATGAGCAGTTCTTC. This encodes CSARGAERSYNEQFF.

The chain combines TRBV10-1 with TRBJ2-1; 7 bases map to TRBD2. J lost 2 bases, V lost 4 bases, and 5 bases had no gene match. Germline CDR1 is WNHNN and CDR2 is SYGVQD (reference sequence). The CDR3 length is 15 residues. In DNA form, the CDR3 reads TGCGCCAGCAGTGTGGGAGGGCTTACCTACAATGAGCAGTTCTTC. Amino acid sequence: CASSVGGLTYNEQFF.

This rearrangement joins TRBV24-1 to TRBJ2-3; TRBD1 matches at 9 bases. The CDR3 has 14 amino acids. The V segment lost 5 bases and the J segment 5 bases; nucleotides outside the gene matches: 4. In germline, CDR1 is KGHDR, CDR2 SFDVKD. As DNA, the CDR3 is TGTGCCACCAGTGCCCCGGGACAGGGAGATACGCAGTATTTT. Its protein is CATSAPGQGDTQYF.

The chain uses TRBV7-6 and TRBJ2-7; D remains unclear. Germline-derived CDR1 and CDR2 are SGHVS and FNYEAQ. The CDR3 has 11 residues. V was pared by 1 base and J by 10 bases, with 8 bases between. The CDR3: CASSLGGLQYF. DNA of the CDR3: TGTGCCAGCAGCTTAGGTGGATTACAGTACTTC.

To note about this clonotype: A much more abundant neighbour one base away suggests this may be a read error. The genes are TRBV5-8 and TRBJ1-4; 8 bases are shared with TRBD1. This CDR3 comprises 14 residues. Germline V gives CDR1 SGHTS, CDR2 YDEGEE. The CDR3 DNA is TGTGCCAGCAGCCAGACAGGGGATAGTGAAAAACCGTTTTTT. It yields the protein CASSQTGDSEKPFF.

The chain has TRBV19 and TRBJ1-1, with TRBD1 as a possible D gene (5 bases). Germline lookup yields CDR1 LNHDA and CDR2 SQIVND (reference sequence). V was trimmed by 5 bases and J by 6 bases, leaving 13 bases between them. This CDR3 is built from 13 residues. CDR3 coding DNA: TGTGCCAGTAGTTCCAGGGTAGCGGCTGAAGCTTTCTTT. This translates into CASSSRVAAEAFF.

This clonotype is a singleton in its sample. V usage is TRBV6-1 and J usage is TRBJ2-7, with 13 positions matching TRBD2. Germline loops: CDR1 MNHNS, CDR2 SASEGT. This CDR3 contains 18 residues. J was trimmed by 0 bases and V by 6 bases; bases with no gene match: 11. The CDR3 DNA reads TGTGCCAGCAGACAGACTAGCGGGGGGCCCCAGCTCTCCTACGAGCAGTACTTC. Translating it yields CASRQTSGGPQLSYEQYF.

The rearrangement links TRBV11-2 to TRBJ2-7; TRBD2 matches 14 bases. Germline trimming cut 4 bases from V and 2 bases from J; bases unmatched to any gene: 7. The CDR3 spans 17 residues. Germline values: CDR1 SGHAT, CDR2 FQNNGV. The DNA of the CDR3 is TGTGCCAGCAGCTCCACCTGGGGACTAGCGGGGGCCTACGAGCAGTACTTC. Translated, it gives CASSSTWGLAGAYEQYF.

The rearrangement joins TRBV3-1 to TRBJ1-2, with 7 positions matching TRBD1. The V gene's germline CDR1 is LGHDT and CDR2 YNNKEL (reference sequence). The CDR3 totals 13 residues. After removal of 2 bases from V and 3 bases from J, the junction contained 0 bases not matched to a gene. The CDR3 DNA is TGTGCCAGCAGCCAAAGGGGGCACTATGGCTACACCTTC. Translation gives CASSQRGHYGYTF.

This clonotype was detected ten times or more. V and J are TRBV19 and TRBJ1-2; 11 bases are a match to TRBD1. The ends lost 5 bases at V and 6 bases at J; junction bases unmatched: 8. CDR1 is LNHDA and CDR2 is SQIVND in the germline V gene (reference sequence). This CDR3 region has 15 residues. The CDR3: CASSWKGQGANGYTF. CDR3 coding DNA: TGTGCCAGTAGTTGGAAAGGACAGGGGGCGAATGGCTACACCTTC.

This clonotype was observed at least ten times. This sequence joins TRBV20-1 and TRBJ1-1; D is unresolved. The germline gives CDR1 DFQATT, CDR2 SNEGSKA (reference sequence). The ends were cut back, 3 bases at V and 1 base at J, with 6 bases in the middle. The CDR3 consists of 12 residues. Here the CDR3 reads CSASNRNTEAFF. The CDR3 region has the DNA TGCAGTGCTAGTAATCGGAACACTGAAGCTTTCTTT.

V gene TRBV2 combines with J gene TRBJ2-5; 8 bases match TRBD1. The trim removed 9 bases at V and 7 bases at J, leaving 10 bases unmatched. This CDR3 region has 13 residues. Germline V gene sequence: CDR1 SNHLY, CDR2 FYNNEI. The CDR3 here is CASDRGSSGTQYF. CDR3 coding DNA: TGTGCCAGTGACAGGGGATCGAGTGGGACCCAGTACTTC. Together with reference TRBV2 and TRBJ2-5, the CDR3 gives the full variable domain: EPEVTQTPSHQVTQMGQEVILRCVPISNHLYFYWYRQILGQKVEFLVSFYNNEISEKSEIFDDQFSVERPDGSNFTLKIRSTKLEDSAMYFCASDRGSSGTQYFGPGTRLLVL.

This clonotype has more than one count but fewer than ten. This chain uses TRBV20-1 with TRBJ1-6; D not certain. Between the trimmed V and J ends, which lost 2 bases and 13 bases, there was a span of 0 bases. The CDR3 has 8 residues. From germline, CDR1 is DFQATT and CDR2 SNEGSKA (reference sequence). The CDR3, as DNA: TGCAGTGCTAGACCCCTCCACTTT. Encoded protein: CSARPLHF.

On this clonotype itself: This CDR3 is missing its conserved last phenylalanine or tryptophan, likely due to a read error. The chain joins TRBV5-1 to TRBJ2-7; D unclear. V was trimmed by 0 bases and J by 1 base, leaving 5 bases between them. The CDR3 extends over 13 amino acids. Germline CDR1 and CDR2: SGHRS and YFSETQ. Written as DNA, the CDR3 is TGCGCCAGCAGCTTGGAGGGTTCCTACGAGCAGTACCTC. This translates into CASSLEGSYEQYL.

The chain is built from TRBV5-4 and TRBJ2-1; D not certain. The CDR3 extends over 13 amino acids. V dropped 4 bases and J dropped 7 bases, with 12 bases sitting between them. Germline values: CDR1 SGHNT, CDR2 YYREEE (reference sequence). DNA for the CDR3: TGTGCCAGCAGCGATAGTCTGTTGAATGAGCAGTTCTTC. It is translated as CASSDSLLNEQFF. The full variable domain, in which reference TRBV5-4 and TRBJ2-1 provide the parts outside the CDR3, is ETGVTQSPTHLIKTRGQQVTLRCSSQSGHNTVSWYQQALGQGPQFIFQYYREEENGRGNFPPRFSGLQFPNYSSELNVNALELDDSALYLCASSDSLLNEQFFGPGTRLTVL.

V is TRBV24-1 and J is TRBJ2-3; the D gene is possibly TRBD1 (5 bases). CDR1 KGHDR and CDR2 SFDVKD come from the germline V gene. The CDR3 is 15 residues long. V lost 5 bases, J lost 0 bases, and 11 bases lay in between. The DNA of the CDR3 is TGTGCCACCAGTGCCTGGGGCACTAGCACAGATACGCAGTATTTT. Translated, it gives CATSAWGTSTDTQYF.

About this clonotype: One junction end disagrees with the germline gene, perhaps due to a read error. V and J are TRBV18 and TRBJ2-7; 7 bases are shared with TRBD1. The germline V gene encodes CDR1 KGHSH and CDR2 LQKENI. The CDR3 runs 13 residues. CDR3 sequence: CASSPLTGAEQYF. DNA of the CDR3: TGTGCCAGTTCACCACTTACAGGGGCCGAGCAGTACTTC.

This clonotype has ten or more counts. The chain has TRBV2 and TRBJ2-2; no firm D call. This CDR3 has 15 residues. V shed 1 base and J shed 1 base, with 7 bases lying between them. Germline V gene sequence: CDR1 SNHLY, CDR2 FYNNEI. The CDR3 loop is CASSEGLENTGELFF. CDR3 sequence (DNA): TGTGCCAGCAGTGAAGGGCTAGAGAACACCGGGGAGCTGTTTTTT.

This clonotype has only a few counts. The chain is built from TRBV5-4 and TRBJ1-1, with a tentative D call TRBD1 (5 bases). This CDR3 contains 13 residues. V was clipped by 10 bases and J by 6 bases, with 19 bases between them. Germline CDR1 SGHNT, CDR2 YYREEE (reference sequence). This CDR3 reads CAGGSTGTPEAFF. CDR3 bases: TGTGCCGGGGGGAGTACAGGAACTCCTGAAGCTTTCTTT.

The rearrangement uses TRBV3-1 and TRBJ1-4, with D perhaps TRBD1 (5 bases). The CDR3 contains 13 residues. Deletions cut 6 bases from V and 8 bases from J, with 13 bases between. The germline V gene has CDR1 LGHDT and CDR2 YNNKEL (reference sequence). In DNA, the CDR3 is TGTGCCAGCAGTCAGGGTGATTGGGAAAAACTGTTTTTT. Translation: CASSQGDWEKLFF.